The rows below give T cell receptor beta chains drawn from one sample of a study of graft-versus-host responses after intestinal transplantation. Clones were sequenced by immunoSEQ multiplex PCR, and TCRdb holds only the in-frame ones, with some missing. The sample holds tens of thousands of clones; 85% to 95% are singletons and the top ten take more than 0.45%. These receptors' antigens are unknown. The input for sequencing was unstimulated CD8+ T cells sorted from spleen or lymph node cells, taken before transplant. These receptors all come from a human donor who was the organ donor for an intestinal transplant. Each CDR3 is given with its conserved first and last residue. Each record gives: CDR3 DNA, CDR3 protein, J gene, D gene, clone size, V gene. D genes are given only for firm matches. Clone sizes are given selectively: once, few, many, or a class where the clone is expanded.

DNA: TGTGCCAGCAGCCCCTCCCGACCGACAACCTACGAGCAGTACTTC; CDR3: CASSPSRPTTYEQYF; J: TRBJ2-7; D: NA; size: NA; V: TRBV7-9
DNA: TGTGCCAGTAGTACCCTCCGACAGTTACTGTTTTTT; CDR3: CASSTLRQLLFF; J: TRBJ2-2; D: NA; size: NA; V: TRBV19
DNA: TGTGCCAGCAGCCAAGATCCCACTGGGGCCAACGTCCTGACTTTC; CDR3: CASSQDPTGANVLTF; J: TRBJ2-6; D: NA; size: NA; V: TRBV4-1
DNA: TGTGCCAGCAGCAACCCCGGACAGGGCAACACTGAAGCTTTCTTT; CDR3: CASSNPGQGNTEAFF; J: TRBJ1-1; D: TRBD1; size: once; V: TRBV13
DNA: TGTGCTAGTGTAGGGGGGGGACAGGGAAGCTACGAGCAGTACTTC; CDR3: CASVGGGQGSYEQYF; J: TRBJ2-7; D: TRBD1; size: NA; V: TRBV12-5
DNA: TGCGCCAGCAGTGCCCTAGCGGGGGGAACAGATACGCAGTATTTT; CDR3: CASSALAGGTDTQYF; J: TRBJ2-3; D: TRBD2; size: NA; V: TRBV4-3
DNA: TGTGCCAGCAGCTTCATGGAGGGTGGGACAGATACGCAGTATTTT; CDR3: CASSFMEGGTDTQYF; J: TRBJ2-3; D: NA; size: NA; V: TRBV5-6
DNA: TGCGCCAGCAGCCAAGTGACAGCGAACACTGAAGCTTTCTTT; CDR3: CASSQVTANTEAFF; J: TRBJ1-1; D: NA; size: NA; V: TRBV4-1
DNA: TGTGCCAGCTCACACTGGGATGACGAAGGGACAGGGAGGGCAGATACGCAGTATTTT; CDR3: CASSHWDDEGTGRADTQYF; J: TRBJ2-3; D: TRBD1; size: NA; V: TRBV18
DNA: TGTGCCAGCAGCTTAGGGGACTACGAGCAGTACTTC; CDR3: CASSLGDYEQYF; J: TRBJ2-7; D: NA; size: NA; V: TRBV11-3
DNA: TGCGCCAGCAGTGAGAAGGATCCCTCCTACAATGAGCAGTTCTTC; CDR3: CASSEKDPSYNEQFF; J: TRBJ2-1; D: NA; size: NA; V: TRBV10-1
DNA: TGTGCCAGCAGCCGACAGGGCACAGATACGCAGTATTTT; CDR3: CASSRQGTDTQYF; J: TRBJ2-3; D: NA; size: NA; V: TRBV21-1
DNA: TGTGCCAGCAGCGACCCCACCCCGTCGGGGTCTGCTGGTGGCTACACCTTC; CDR3: CASSDPTPSGSAGGYTF; J: TRBJ1-2; D: NA; size: once; V: TRBV9
DNA: TGTGCCAGCAGCTTAGGAGGGGGGCCTGAAGCTTTCTTT; CDR3: CASSLGGGPEAFF; J: TRBJ1-1; D: NA; size: NA; V: TRBV11-2
DNA: TGTGCCAGCAGCGTAGGACATTATGCGACTAATGAAAAACTGTTTTTT; CDR3: CASSVGHYATNEKLFF; J: TRBJ1-4; D: NA; size: once; V: TRBV9
DNA: TGCGCCAGCAGCCCGTACACCGGGACAGGGTTATTAGGCTACACCTTC; CDR3: CASSPYTGTGLLGYTF; J: TRBJ1-2; D: TRBD1; size: NA; V: TRBV4-1
DNA: TGTGCCAGCAGTGATCCAGCGGGGGGGGGCACAGATACGCAGTATTTT; CDR3: CASSDPAGGGTDTQYF; J: TRBJ2-3; D: TRBD2; size: NA; V: TRBV2
DNA: TGCGCCAGCAGCCAAGGGGGAGCGGGGGGGCCGGGAGAGACCCAGTACTTC; CDR3: CASSQGGAGGPGETQYF; J: TRBJ2-5; D: TRBD2; size: NA; V: TRBV4-3
DNA: TGTGCCAGCAATGGACTAGCGGGTTTCTCAGGGGAGACCCAGTACTTC; CDR3: CASNGLAGFSGETQYF; J: TRBJ2-5; D: TRBD2; size: NA; V: TRBV2
DNA: TGTGCCAGCAGCTCTTTCGGGGGGGAGTTCGATGAGCAGTTCTTC; CDR3: CASSSFGGEFDEQFF; J: TRBJ2-1; D: TRBD2; size: NA; V: TRBV7-3
DNA: TGTGCCAGCAGCGACAAACCCTTCGTTGGAGGAGGTACTGAAGCTTTCTTT; CDR3: CASSDKPFVGGGTEAFF; J: TRBJ1-1; D: NA; size: NA; V: TRBV7-9
DNA: TGTGCCAGCAGTCTCATACAGACTACCAATTCACCCCTCCACTTT; CDR3: CASSLIQTTNSPLHF; J: TRBJ1-6; D: NA; size: once; V: TRBV6-6
DNA: TGTGCCAGCACCTATACAGGGCCGCTCCCGGATGAGCAGTTCTTC; CDR3: CASTYTGPLPDEQFF; J: TRBJ2-1; D: NA; size: NA; V: TRBV21-1
DNA: TGTGCCAGCAGTTTTTTAGCGGTTAGGGAGACCCAGTACTTC; CDR3: CASSFLAVRETQYF; J: TRBJ2-5; D: NA; size: NA; V: TRBV6-5
DNA: TGTGCCAGCAGCTTGGAATCTAGCGAGCAGTACTTC; CDR3: CASSLESSEQYF; J: TRBJ2-7; D: NA; size: NA; V: TRBV5-6
DNA: TGTGCCAGTAGTATAGCGATCTACAATGAGCAGTTCTTC; CDR3: CASSIAIYNEQFF; J: TRBJ2-1; D: NA; size: once; V: TRBV19
DNA: TGTGCCAAGGGACTAGCGGACTACAATGAGCAGTTCTTC; CDR3: CAKGLADYNEQFF; J: TRBJ2-1; D: TRBD2; size: NA; V: TRBV2
DNA: TGTGCCAGCACCGAGGGTTCTACAGCCACTGAAGCTTTCTTT; CDR3: CASTEGSTATEAFF; J: TRBJ1-1; D: NA; size: NA; V: TRBV6-5
DNA: TGCAGCGCCCAGACAGGGAACTACGAGCAGTACTTC; CDR3: CSAQTGNYEQYF; J: TRBJ2-7; D: TRBD1; size: NA; V: TRBV29-1
DNA: TGTGCCAGTAATCGGAGGGGGCACCAAGAAAAACTGTTTTTT; CDR3: CASNRRGHQEKLFF; J: TRBJ1-4; D: TRBD1; size: NA; V: TRBV19
DNA: TGTGCCAGCAGCTTGCCGACAGCGAACACTGAAGCTTTCTTT; CDR3: CASSLPTANTEAFF; J: TRBJ1-1; D: NA; size: NA; V: TRBV5-8
DNA: TGTGCCAGTAGTAAGGCCGAATCTAATGAAAAACTGTTTTTT; CDR3: CASSKAESNEKLFF; J: TRBJ1-4; D: NA; size: NA; V: TRBV19
DNA: TGCAGCGTGAGGACAGGAAGGCACTATGGCTACACCTTC; CDR3: CSVRTGRHYGYTF; J: TRBJ1-2; D: TRBD1; size: NA; V: TRBV29-1
DNA: TGTGCCAGCAGTTCACTAGCGGCCCAAGAGACCCAGTACTTC; CDR3: CASSSLAAQETQYF; J: TRBJ2-5; D: TRBD2; size: once; V: TRBV6-5
DNA: TGTGCCAGCCTCAGTGGGGGATTCTATGGCTACACCTTC; CDR3: CASLSGGFYGYTF; J: TRBJ1-2; D: NA; size: NA; V: TRBV2
DNA: TGTGCCAGCTTTGAGCAGGACAGGCTTCCAGATGAGCAGTTCTTC; CDR3: CASFEQDRLPDEQFF; J: TRBJ2-1; D: TRBD1; size: NA; V: TRBV5-4
DNA: TGTGCCAGCAGTGCTTACCCAAGGACAGACATGGTAGCCAAAAACATTCAGTACTTC; CDR3: CASSAYPRTDMVAKNIQYF; J: TRBJ2-4; D: NA; size: NA; V: TRBV2
DNA: TGTGCCAGCGCGTCTAGCGGGGGGTCCTACAATGAGCAGTTCTTC; CDR3: CASASSGGSYNEQFF; J: TRBJ2-1; D: TRBD2; size: NA; V: TRBV6-1
DNA: TGTGCCAGCATAGGCGGGGTTAGCACAGATACGCAGTATTTT; CDR3: CASIGGVSTDTQYF; J: TRBJ2-3; D: NA; size: NA; V: TRBV27
DNA: TGTGCCAGCAGCCCCGGAGGAGAGTGGCCGGCCTACGAGCAGTACTTC; CDR3: CASSPGGEWPAYEQYF; J: TRBJ2-7; D: NA; size: NA; V: TRBV7-9
DNA: TGTGCCAGCAGCTTAGCCCCGCCCGGGACAGGGTCTGGGGCCAACGTCCTGACTTTC; CDR3: CASSLAPPGTGSGANVLTF; J: TRBJ2-6; D: TRBD1; size: NA; V: TRBV13